Each of the 28 T cell receptor beta chains below was sequenced from the same sample in a study of blood T cell repertoires in COVID-19. Measured with immunoSEQ multiplex PCR; TCRdb has only the in-frame clones, and not every one. This sample has 350,000 to 450,000 clones, with around 84% found just once. Sequences were obtained from peripheral blood. The receptors were sampled from a human donor in a cohort sampled during active COVID-19.

V is TRBV6-1 and J is TRBJ1-2; possibly TRBD1 for D (5 bases). Trimming pared 2 bases from V and 3 bases from J, leaving 7 bases between. CDR3 size: 13 residues. Germline CDR1 MNHNS, CDR2 SASEGT. The CDR3 loop is CASSEQGDYGYTF. DNA for the CDR3: TGTGCCAGCAGTGAACAGGGCGACTATGGCTACACCTTC.

This chain uses TRBV5-1 with TRBJ2-1, with D hard to call. The germline V gene has CDR1 SGHRS and CDR2 YFSETQ. V dropped 0 bases and J dropped 0 bases, with 7 bases sitting between them. This CDR3 has 15 amino acids. The CDR3, as DNA: TGCGCCAGCAGCTTGGAACCGGGCTCCTACAATGAGCAGTTCTTC. This translates into CASSLEPGSYNEQFF.

This chain connects TRBV7-6 to TRBJ2-7; TRBD1 aligns across 9 bases. V lost 5 bases to trimming and J lost 11 bases; unmatched junction nucleotides: 19. CDR3 size: 16 residues. The germline V gene encodes CDR1 SGHVS and CDR2 FNYEAQ. The CDR3 coding sequence is TGTGCCAGCAGCCCGATTAAAACCGGGACAGGGACCTTTAAGTACTTC. Encoded protein: CASSPIKTGTGTFKYF. Using reference TRBV7-6 and TRBJ2-7 for the parts outside the CDR3, the full variable domain is GAGVSQSPRYKVTKRGQDVALRCDPISGHVSLYWYRQALGQGPEFLTYFNYEAQQDKSGLPNDRFSAERPEGSISTLTIQRTEQRDSAMYRCASSPIKTGTGTFKYFGPGTRLTVT.

V is TRBV14 and J is TRBJ1-5; D is perhaps TRBD1 (6 bases). The CDR3 covers 16 residues. Germline loops: CDR1 SGHDN, CDR2 FVKESK. Trimming stripped 1 base from V and 3 bases from J, with 13 bases between. The chain's CDR3 is CASSQVRQGHNQPQHF. The CDR3 nucleotides are TGTGCCAGCAGCCAAGTCCGGCAGGGGCACAATCAGCCCCAGCATTTT.

The chain employs TRBV19 and TRBJ2-7, with 7 bases aligning to TRBD2. Trimming cost V 8 bases and J 0 bases; bases outside gene matches: 10. The germline CDR1 and CDR2 sequences are LNHDA and SQIVND (reference sequence). The CDR3 contains 15 residues. The CDR3 loop reads CASSNPGLSSYEQYF. The CDR3 coding sequence is TGTGCCAGTTCTAATCCGGGACTAAGCTCCTACGAGCAGTACTTC.

The J gene is TRBJ2-1, the V gene TRBV5-1; 8 bases agree with TRBD1. Trimming at V came to 4 bases and at J to 6 bases, leaving 15 bases not matched to a gene. The V gene's germline CDR1 is SGHRS and CDR2 YFSETQ. The CDR3 loop spans 17 amino acids. The CDR3 is CASSIRPPGQVSNEQFF. The CDR3 coding sequence is TGCGCCAGCAGCATAAGACCCCCGGGACAGGTCTCCAATGAGCAGTTCTTC.

This chain joins TRBV5-4 and TRBJ1-4; TRBD1 aligns across 7 bases. Trimming took 2 bases from V and 8 from J; bases not matched to a gene: 12. Germline CDR1 is SGHNT and CDR2 is YYREEE (reference sequence). The CDR3 runs 16 residues. CDR3 sequence (DNA): TGTGCCAGCAGCTTTAAACTTCGGGACAGAGCAGAAAAACTGTTTTTT. Protein sequence: CASSFKLRDRAEKLFF.

V is TRBV2 and J is TRBJ2-5; 8 bases are a match to TRBD1. The CDR3 has 14 residues. CDR1 SNHLY and CDR2 FYNNEI come from the germline V gene. Trimming cost V 4 bases and J 3 bases; bases outside gene matches: 4. CDR3 DNA: TGTGCCAGCAGTGGCCGGACAGGGAAAGAGACCCAGTACTTC. It encodes CASSGRTGKETQYF. Using reference TRBV2 and TRBJ2-5 for the parts outside the CDR3, the full variable domain is EPEVTQTPSHQVTQMGQEVILRCVPISNHLYFYWYRQILGQKVEFLVSFYNNEISEKSEIFDDQFSVERPDGSNFTLKIRSTKLEDSAMYFCASSGRTGKETQYFGPGTRLLVL.

This clone has a handful of counts. DNA for the CDR3: TGTGCCAGTAGTATGTCGAGGGAGGGGAATGAGCAGTTCTTC. Translating it yields CASSMSREGNEQFF. V usage is TRBV19 and J usage is TRBJ2-1, with 7 positions matching TRBD2. The CDR3 consists of 14 residues. Germline V gene sequence: CDR1 LNHDA, CDR2 SQIVND (reference sequence). Losses at the gene ends were 3 bases for V and 7 bases for J; bases not matched to a gene: 6.

The chain joins TRBV19 to TRBJ1-2, with no clear D. The CDR3 runs 13 residues. Germline V gene data show CDR1 as LNHDA and CDR2 as SQIVND (reference sequence). Deletions cut 5 bases from V and 0 bases from J, with 7 bases between. The CDR3 is CASSLGPNYGYTF. The CDR3 DNA follows: TGTGCCAGTAGTCTGGGCCCTAACTATGGCTACACCTTC. Complete variable domain (other parts from reference TRBV19 and TRBJ1-2): DGGITQSPKYLFRKEGQNVTLSCEQNLNHDAMYWYRQDPGQGLRLIYYSQIVNDFQKGDIAEGYSVSREKKESFPLTVTSAQKNPTAFYLCASSLGPNYGYTFGSGTRLTVV.

The chain has TRBV28 and TRBJ2-5; 7 bases align to TRBD2. The CDR3 spans 17 residues. After removal of 5 bases from V and 2 bases from J, the junction contained 14 bases not matched to a gene. Germline-derived CDR1 and CDR2 are MDHEN and SYDVKM. The CDR3 sequence is CASSSPGGGDSQETQYF. Here the CDR3 DNA reads TGTGCCAGCAGTAGCCCTGGTGGGGGGGACTCGCAAGAGACCCAGTACTTC.

The chain uses TRBV21-1 and TRBJ1-2; no DNA check was done on the table's D call, TRBD1. TRBV21-1 is noted as a pseudogene. The CDR3 is made up of 15 amino acids. CDR3 nucleotide sequence: TGTGCCAGCAGCAATGATAGAAACAGGGCTTATGGCTACACCTTC. Its protein product is CASSNDRNRAYGYTF.

The J gene is TRBJ1-1, the V gene TRBV20-1; D not certain. The V end lost 3 bases, the J end lost 7 bases, and 12 bases lay between the germline ends. CDR3 length equals 12 residues. The V gene's germline CDR1 is DFQATT and CDR2 SNEGSKA (reference sequence). CDR3: CSASWTGYEAFF. DNA of the CDR3: TGCAGTGCTAGTTGGACTGGTTATGAAGCTTTCTTT.

J is TRBJ1-2 and V is TRBV6-2 or TRBV6-3, with TRBD1 matching over 7 bases. The CDR3 consists of 16 residues. The germline gives CDR1 MNHEY, CDR2 SVGEGT. J was trimmed by 2 bases and V by 8 bases; bases with no gene match: 14. CDR3 bases: TGTGCCAGCCGTTCGGCAGGGGGAGAGGTAAACTATGGCTACACCTTC. Amino acid sequence: CASRSAGGEVNYGYTF.

The chain links TRBV6-5 to TRBJ1-2, with D tentatively TRBD1 (5 bases). V shed 0 bases and J shed 3 bases, with 8 bases lying between them. The CDR3 runs to 14 residues. Germline V gene sequence: CDR1 MNHEY, CDR2 SVGAGI. The DNA for the CDR3 is TGTGCCAGCAGTTACTCTACAGGATACTATGGCTACACCTTC. Translation: CASSYSTGYYGYTF.

The V gene is TRBV20-1, the J gene TRBJ1-2; no definite D call. The CDR3 length is 12 residues. CDR1 DFQATT and CDR2 SNEGSKA come from the germline V gene (reference sequence). V was pared by 3 bases and J by 6 bases, with 11 bases between. The CDR3 loop reads CSASPGRDGYTF. DNA of the CDR3: TGCAGTGCTAGTCCCGGCCGGGATGGCTACACCTTC.

The chain links TRBV6-5 to TRBJ2-1; 8 nucleotides match TRBD2. The V gene's germline CDR1 is MNHEY and CDR2 SVGAGI. V was clipped by 7 bases and J by 10 bases; unmatched bases: 15. This CDR3 region has 15 residues. The CDR3 sequence is CASIKGLGAEGEQFF. The CDR3 bases are TGTGCCAGCATTAAGGGACTAGGGGCCGAGGGGGAGCAGTTCTTC.

This CDR3 reads CASSYPPDGREQFF. The CDR3 DNA reads TGTGCCAGCAGTTACCCCCCCGATGGGCGTGAGCAGTTCTTC. The V gene is TRBV6-6, the J gene TRBJ2-1; D is unclear. V lost 2 bases and J lost 9, with 14 bases in between. The CDR3 sequence is 14 residues long. Looked up from germline, CDR1 is MNHNY and CDR2 is SVGAGI (reference sequence).

This clone was seen a handful of times. V gene TRBV3-1 (or the pseudogene TRBV3-2) combines with J gene TRBJ2-5; 7 bases fit TRBD1. V dropped 1 base and J dropped 5; count of bases not matched to a gene: 7. This CDR3 has 15 amino acids. The germline gives CDR1 LGHDT, CDR2 YNNKEL (reference sequence). The DNA of the CDR3 is TGTGCCAGCAGCCAAGTGAGAGGGGGCCTGGAGACCCAGTACTTC. As protein: CASSQVRGGLETQYF.

The chain recombines TRBV6-5 with TRBJ1-5, with 7 nucleotides matching TRBD1. With V trimmed by 5 bases and J by 4 bases, 8 bases remained unmatched. This CDR3 has 15 amino acids. Germline V gene data show CDR1 as MNHEY and CDR2 as SVGAGI. The CDR3 DNA follows: TGTGCCAGCAGTCGGGGACAGATAAGGAATCAGCCCCAGCATTTT. This translates into CASSRGQIRNQPQHF.

There are a few counts of this clone. The gene calls are TRBV12-3 or TRBV12-4 and TRBJ2-1; D perhaps matches TRBD2 (5 bases). Trimming left V 3 bases short and J 9 bases short, with 12 bases between. The CDR3 contains 13 residues. The CDR3 nucleotides read TGTGCCAGCAGTTTGGAGCGGCCCGGTGAGCAGTTCTTC. This encodes CASSLERPGEQFF.

This chain uses TRBV15 with TRBJ2-5, with TRBD1 matching 10 bases. Germline CDR1 reads LNHNV; CDR2 reads YYDKDF (reference sequence). The CDR3 loop spans 14 amino acids. V shed 6 bases, J shed 1 base, and the junction held 2 bases outside the gene matches. As DNA, the CDR3 is TGTGCCACCAGGGACAGGGGGGGCCAAGAGACCCAGTACTTC. It translates to CATRDRGGQETQYF.

The chain links TRBV27 to TRBJ1-1; TRBD1 matches at 8 bases. V was clipped by 6 bases and J by 1 base; unmatched bases: 4. Germline-derived CDR1 and CDR2 are MNHEY and SMNVEV (reference sequence). This CDR3 is built from 14 residues. This CDR3 is CASSFTGGNTEAFF. The CDR3 bases are TGTGCCAGCAGCTTCACAGGGGGGAACACTGAAGCTTTCTTT.

CDR3 sequence: CASSQSPGVFTDTQYF. The CDR3 DNA reads as TGCGCCAGCAGTCAATCCCCTGGAGTTTTCACAGATACGCAGTATTTT. The chain is built from TRBV23-1 and TRBJ2-3; no reliable D call. TRBV23-1 is marked as an open reading frame, function uncertain. This CDR3 contains 16 residues. V was pared by 0 bases and J by 2 bases, with 12 bases between.

The chain is built from TRBV2 and TRBJ2-3; D is unresolved. This CDR3 has 12 amino acids. CDR1 is SNHLY, CDR2 FYNNEI, per germline. V lost 8 bases to trimming and J lost 6 bases, with 12 bases between them. The CDR3 DNA reads TGTGCCAGCTCTGCGGTTGGGGATACGCAGTATTTT. Amino acid sequence: CASSAVGDTQYF.

V and J are TRBV3-1 (or the pseudogene TRBV3-2) and TRBJ2-7; maybe TRBD1 (5 bases). The CDR3 contains 13 residues. Germline CDR1 LGHDT, CDR2 YNNKEL (reference sequence). Trimming shortened V by 3 bases and J by 7 bases, and 13 bases separated the two germline ends. CDR3 region: CASSQGRAREQYF. The CDR3 nucleotides read TGTGCCAGCAGCCAGGGCAGGGCGAGGGAGCAGTACTTC.

As for this clone: The same CDR3 arises from other DNA sequences in this sample as well. V is TRBV12-3 or TRBV12-4 and J is TRBJ1-1; no reliable D call. Trimming stripped 0 bases from V and 5 bases from J, with 7 bases between. This CDR3 has 13 amino acids. The DNA of the CDR3 is TGTGCCAGCAGTTTAGCGCGAGGGACTGAAGCTTTCTTT. Its translation: CASSLARGTEAFF.

This chain joins TRBV5-4 and TRBJ2-5; D unclear. Trimming removed 2 bases from V and 1 base from J, with 12 bases in between. The CDR3 contains 15 residues. Germline CDR1 and CDR2: SGHNT and YYREEE (reference sequence). This CDR3 is CASSLDPGSQETQYF. The CDR3 DNA follows: TGTGCCAGCAGCTTAGATCCGGGTTCCCAAGAGACCCAGTACTTC.